The present TCR beta chain was sequenced within a study of Graves' ophthalmopathy and Graves' hyperthyroidism. Patients were excluded if they had other autoimmune diseases or uncontrolled infections, and likewise if pregnancy or lactation applied. Orbital computed tomography, together with clinical symptoms, serum thyroxine, TRAb and thyroid ultrasound, was used for diagnosis. As the template, RNA transcripts were used to amplify TCR beta CDR3 regions. In the first round, RT-PCR was carried out with HTBI primers, and a multiplex PCR formed the second round. TCRdb processed the multiplex PCR reads anew with MiXCR; each CDR3 protein has one entry. The top ten clones hold roughly 10% of a sample with over a million distinct CDR3 sequences, roughly 35% of them seen once. V was clipped by 4 bases and J by 7 bases; unmatched bases: 9. The germline V gene encodes CDR1 SEHNR and CDR2 FQNEAQ (reference sequence). CDR3 size: 14 residues.

Sequencing input: peripheral blood or thyroid tissue (not recorded which). The chain couples TRBV7-9 to TRBJ2-5; TRBD2 agrees at 7 bases. The TCR originated in an adult man with Graves' hyperthyroidism. CDR3 protein: CASSSGGRIGTQYF. In nucleotides, the CDR3 is TGTGCCAGCAGCTCGGGAGGACGGATTGGGACCCAGTACTTC.